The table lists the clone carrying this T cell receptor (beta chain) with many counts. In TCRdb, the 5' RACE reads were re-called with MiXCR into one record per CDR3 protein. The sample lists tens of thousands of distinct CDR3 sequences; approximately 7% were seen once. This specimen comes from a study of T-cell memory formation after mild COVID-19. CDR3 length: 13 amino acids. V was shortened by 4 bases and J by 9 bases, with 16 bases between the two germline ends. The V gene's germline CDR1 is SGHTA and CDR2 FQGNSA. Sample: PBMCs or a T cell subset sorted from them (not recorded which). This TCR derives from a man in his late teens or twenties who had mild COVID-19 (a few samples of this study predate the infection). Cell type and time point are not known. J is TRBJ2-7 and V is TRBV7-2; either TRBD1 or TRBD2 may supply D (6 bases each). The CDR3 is CASSSLGGPRQYF. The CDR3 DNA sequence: TGTGCCAGCAGCTCTCTTGGGGGGCCAAGGCAGTACTTC. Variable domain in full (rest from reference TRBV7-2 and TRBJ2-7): GAGVSQSPSNKVTEKGKDVELRCDPISGHTALYWYRQSLGQGLEFLIYFQGNSAPDKSGLPSDRFSAERTGGSVSTLTIQRTQQEDSAVYLCASSSLGGPRQYFGPGTRLTVT.